Shown below are 21 T cell receptor beta chains from a single sample sequenced in a study of shared clonotypes between healthy human individuals. Naive CD8 cells comprised CD45RO-negative, CCR7-positively selected cells, excluding terminally differentiated effector memory CD45RA+ cells. Clones were read by immunoSEQ multiplex PCR, and TCRdb kept only the in-frame ones, dropping some. Among around 1,900,000 clones listed, 85% to 95% were seen once. Sequenced: naive CD8+ T cells from PBMCs. The source of these receptors is a man aged 18 to 35 in good health. Some clones in this sample may be carry-over from other donors' samples.

This sequence joins TRBV9 and TRBJ2-7, with 16 positions matching TRBD2. This CDR3 has 17 residues. Per the germline V gene, CDR1 is SGDLS and CDR2 is YYNGEE. V lost 4 bases to trimming and J lost 7 bases; unmatched junction nucleotides: 11. The CDR3 is CASSPGLAGGPIVEQYF. CDR3 nucleotide sequence: TGTGCCAGCAGCCCGGGACTAGCGGGAGGGCCTATAGTTGAGCAGTACTTC.

This chain uses TRBV2 with TRBJ2-5; D ambiguous. Deletions cut 1 base from V and 2 bases from J, with 8 bases between. This CDR3 is 14 amino acids long. CDR1 and CDR2 from the germline V gene are SNHLY and FYNNEI. The CDR3 region is CASSEEAGQETQYF. The CDR3 bases are TGTGCCAGCAGTGAAGAGGCAGGTCAAGAGACCCAGTACTTC.

The genes are TRBV28 and TRBJ1-5; D is uncertain. Trimming cost V 6 bases and J 0 bases, with 12 bases left between them. In germline, CDR1 is MDHEN, CDR2 SYDVKM. The CDR3 spans 15 residues. The CDR3 DNA sequence: TGTGCCAGCAGCTCCTATTGGAATAGCAATCAGCCCCAGCATTTT. It specifies CASSSYWNSNQPQHF.

The rearrangement links TRBV6-5 to TRBJ2-1; the match to TRBD1 covers 12 bases. From germline, CDR1 is MNHEY and CDR2 SVGAGI. CDR3 size: 15 residues. V was pared by 6 bases and J by 10 bases, with 10 bases of the junction left unmatched. The CDR3 coding sequence is TGTGCCAGCAGGCTCGGGACAGGGGGCTTTTGGGAGCAGTTCTTC. Translated: CASRLGTGGFWEQFF.

This clone was observed once. The genes are TRBV27 and TRBJ2-7; 7 bases are shared with TRBD1. The germline V gene has CDR1 MNHEY and CDR2 SMNVEV (reference sequence). CDR3 length equals 14 residues. With 3 bases clipped from V and 4 bases from J, the junction kept 6 bases outside the gene matches. Here the CDR3 DNA reads TGTGCCAGCAGTTTTTGGGGACAGCATTACGAGCAGTACTTC. Its translation is CASSFWGQHYEQYF.

The chain employs TRBV7-2 and TRBJ2-2; D gene unclear. Germline assignment: CDR1 SGHTA and CDR2 FQGNSA. Trimming stripped 1 base from V and 1 base from J, with 10 bases between. The length of the CDR3 is 16 residues. The CDR3 DNA reads as TGTGCCAGCAGCTTAGTAGGCCGCGGGAACACCGGGGAGCTGTTTTTT. Its protein is CASSLVGRGNTGELFF.

The chain uses TRBV7-9 and TRBJ1-1; possibly TRBD1 for D (5 bases). Germline V gene lookup returns CDR1 SEHNR and CDR2 FQNEAQ (reference sequence). Trimming removed 4 bases from V and 3 bases from J, with 15 bases in between. This CDR3 is 15 amino acids long. The CDR3 reads CASSYPQGGDTEAFF. The CDR3 nucleotides read TGTGCCAGCAGCTATCCCCAGGGTGGGGACACTGAAGCTTTCTTT.

The chain has TRBV27 and TRBJ2-7; 9 bases match TRBD1. This CDR3 has 15 amino acids. The germline CDR1 and CDR2 sequences are MNHEY and SMNVEV (reference sequence). With V trimmed by 7 bases and J by 3 bases, 10 bases remained unmatched. The DNA of the CDR3 is TGTGCCAGCACTTTTACCGGGACAGGGCACTACGAGCAGTACTTC. This encodes CASTFTGTGHYEQYF.

This clone was counted a few times. The rearrangement joins TRBV7-2 to TRBJ1-5; no clear D. The CDR3 extends over 14 amino acids. Germline loops: CDR1 SGHTA, CDR2 FQGNSA. V was clipped by 5 bases and J by 4 bases, with 12 bases between them. The CDR3 DNA sequence: TGTGCCAGCAGCCTTGGACGGAATAATCAGCCCCAGCATTTT. Its translation is CASSLGRNNQPQHF.

This rearrangement joins TRBV27 to TRBJ2-3, with 9 positions matching TRBD2. CDR1 MNHEY and CDR2 SMNVEV come from the germline V gene (reference sequence). The CDR3 runs to 15 residues. J lost 5 bases, V lost 9 bases, and 12 bases had no gene match. The DNA of the CDR3 is TGTGCCAGTTCTTGGAGCGGGAGGCTTTTAGATACGCAGTATTTT. It yields the protein CASSWSGRLLDTQYF.

The V call is TRBV28, the J call TRBJ2-7, with 8 bases lining up with TRBD2. The germline V gene encodes CDR1 MDHEN and CDR2 SYDVKM. Trimming at V came to 3 bases and at J to 2 bases, leaving 6 bases not matched to a gene. The CDR3 runs 15 residues. The CDR3 region is CASSFLTSVTYEQYF. The CDR3 nucleotides are TGTGCCAGCAGTTTTTTGACTAGCGTCACCTACGAGCAGTACTTC. The entire variable domain, with the rest obtained from reference TRBV28 and TRBJ2-7, is as follows: DVKVTQSSRYLVKRTGEKVFLECVQDMDHENMFWYRQDPGLGLRLIYFSYDVKMKEKGDIPEGYSVSREKKERFSLILESASTNQTSMYLCASSFLTSVTYEQYFGPGTRLTVT.

This chain links TRBV13 with TRBJ2-7; no firm D call. From germline, CDR1 is PRHDT and CDR2 FYEKMQ (reference sequence). The CDR3 extends over 14 amino acids. Trimming removed 0 bases from V and 0 bases from J, with 6 bases in between. The CDR3 loop reads CASSLGANSYEQYF. The CDR3 DNA reads TGTGCCAGCAGCTTAGGAGCTAACTCCTACGAGCAGTACTTC.

The chain links TRBV25-1 to TRBJ1-1, with a weak D call TRBD1 (6 bases). Trimming cost V 5 bases and J 1 base, with 14 bases left between them. Germline V gene lookup returns CDR1 MGHDK and CDR2 SYGVNS. There are 15 residues in the CDR3. This chain's CDR3 is CASSSRGRGNTEAFF. The DNA of the CDR3 is TGTGCCAGCAGTTCTAGGGGGAGGGGGAACACTGAAGCTTTCTTT.

This sequence joins TRBV19 and TRBJ2-4; TRBD1 agrees at 7 bases. The CDR3 covers 13 residues. The germline V gene encodes CDR1 LNHDA and CDR2 SQIVND (reference sequence). CDR3 in amino acids: CAARDRVKNIQYF. The CDR3 DNA sequence: TGTGCAGCCCGCGACAGGGTTAAAAACATTCAGTACTTC.

The chain joins TRBV7-2 to TRBJ2-1, with a weak D call TRBD1 (5 bases). The CDR3 contains 13 residues. V shed 4 bases and J shed 5 bases, with 9 bases lying between them. Germline CDR1 reads SGHTA; CDR2 reads FQGNSA. CDR3 DNA sequence: TGTGCCAGCAGCTCCCCGACAGACAATGAGCAGTTCTTC. It specifies CASSSPTDNEQFF.

The chain links TRBV28 to TRBJ2-2; no firm D call. Germline V lookup: CDR1 MDHEN, CDR2 SYDVKM. This CDR3 is built from 14 residues. V lost 3 bases to trimming and J lost 6 bases, with 11 bases between them. CDR3 sequence reads: CASSFHDVSGELFF. CDR3 sequence (DNA): TGTGCCAGCAGTTTCCACGATGTCTCCGGGGAGCTGTTTTTT. The variable domain in full, completed from reference TRBV28 and TRBJ2-2, reads DVKVTQSSRYLVKRTGEKVFLECVQDMDHENMFWYRQDPGLGLRLIYFSYDVKMKEKGDIPEGYSVSREKKERFSLILESASTNQTSMYLCASSFHDVSGELFFGEGSRLTVL.

The rearrangement uses TRBV4-3 and TRBJ2-1; no clear D. There are 14 residues in the CDR3. Germline V lookup: CDR1 LGHNA, CDR2 YSLEER. The V end lost 0 bases, the J end lost 7 bases, and 10 bases lay between the germline ends. The CDR3, as DNA: TGCGCCAGCAGCCAAGAGGGGTGGTCGAATGAGCAGTTCTTC. Translated: CASSQEGWSNEQFF.

V and J are TRBV7-3 and TRBJ2-1, with 9 bases identical to TRBD1. After removal of 2 bases from V and 7 bases from J, the junction contained 9 bases not matched to a gene. CDR3 size: 16 residues. The germline CDR1 and CDR2 sequences are SGHTA and FQGTGA. CDR3 sequence: CASSLLGTGRLNEQFF. The DNA of the CDR3 is TGTGCCAGCAGCTTATTGGGGACAGGGAGGTTGAATGAGCAGTTCTTC.

The chain employs TRBV10-3 and TRBJ2-7, with D tentatively TRBD1 (5 bases). This CDR3 is 16 amino acids long. Germline CDR1 is ENHRY and CDR2 is SYGVKD. Trimming removed 2 bases at V and 2 bases at J, with 16 bases between. The CDR3 protein is CAISEPAQGATYEQYF. DNA for the CDR3: TGTGCCATCAGTGAGCCGGCCCAGGGCGCCACCTACGAGCAGTACTTC.

The count of this clone is one. The rearrangement joins TRBV28 to TRBJ2-3, with 7 nucleotides matching TRBD2. Germline assignment: CDR1 MDHEN and CDR2 SYDVKM. CDR3 length equals 16 residues. The ends lost 6 bases at V and 6 bases at J; junction bases unmatched: 15. CDR3 nucleotide sequence: TGTGCCAGCAGCCCAAGACTAGCAGGGTATCTGGATACGCAGTATTTT. It encodes CASSPRLAGYLDTQYF.

The rearrangement links TRBV19 to TRBJ2-7, with 14 nucleotides matching TRBD2. The CDR3 has 16 amino acids. V was pared by 9 bases and J by 0 bases, with 7 bases of the junction left unmatched. Germline CDR1 is LNHDA and CDR2 is SQIVND (reference sequence). CDR3 bases: TGTGCCAGACTACCGGGACTAGCGGGAGACTCCTACGAGCAGTACTTC. Its translation: CARLPGLAGDSYEQYF.